A selection of T cell receptor beta chains follows, all from one sample in a study of blood T cell repertoires in COVID-19. TCRdb's copy holds only in-frame clones and misses some; the assay was immunoSEQ multiplex PCR. The repertoire has about 160,000 clones, about 80% of them found once; the top ten carry around 7%. Sequencing input: peripheral blood. All receptors come from a woman aged 40 to 49 with COVID-19, enrolled during active disease. CDR3s include the opening cysteine and the closing phenylalanine or tryptophan. A D gene is named only where the DNA matches it firmly. Not all rows give a size; the values are once, few, many and, for expanded clones, a class.

j_gene | d_gene | v_gene | abundance | CDR3aa | CDR3nt
TRBJ2-6 | TRBD1 | TRBV7-9 | - | CATLGGQGDSGANVLTF | TGTGCCACTCTCGGCGGCCAGGGGGATTCTGGGGCCAACGTCCTGACTTTC
TRBJ2-2 | - | TRBV5-4 | few | CASNYITGELFF | TGTGCCAGCAATTATATCACCGGGGAGCTGTTTTTT
TRBJ2-3 | - | TRBV14 | few | CASSQRRGGYTDTQYF | TGTGCCAGCAGCCAAAGGCGGGGCGGATACACAGATACGCAGTATTTT
TRBJ2-1 | - | TRBV29-1 | - | CSVEALGYNEQFF | TGCAGCGTTGAAGCCCTCGGTTACAATGAGCAGTTCTTC
TRBJ1-4 | - | TRBV7-2 | - | CASSLVGQEKLFF | TGTGCCAGCAGCTTAGTGGGGCAAGAAAAACTGTTTTTT
TRBJ2-3 | - | TRBV5-1 | many | CASNPQGFTDTQYF | TGCGCCAGCAACCCACAGGGTTTCACAGATACGCAGTATTTT
TRBJ1-2 | - | TRBV10-3 | once | CAISGDAGQGRYGYTF | TGTGCCATCAGTGGAGACGCCGGGCAGGGTCGCTATGGCTACACCTTC
TRBJ2-3 | TRBD2 | TRBV7-2 | once | CASRTSPSTDTQYF | TGTGCCAGCAGGACTAGCCCTAGCACAGATACGCAGTATTTT
TRBJ2-3 | - | TRBV5-1 | once | CASSLEPNTDTQYF | TGCGCCAGCAGCTTGGAGCCCAATACAGATACGCAGTATTTT
TRBJ2-3 | - | TRBV13 | - | CASSSSWGRTATDTQYF | TGTGCCAGCAGCTCGTCGTGGGGGAGGACGGCCACAGATACGCAGTATTTT
TRBJ1-6 | - | TRBV2 | - | CASRITGYRTALHF | TGTGCCAGCAGGATCACAGGGTATCGGACGGCCCTCCACTTT
TRBJ2-1 | - | TRBV7-7 | - | CASSPGLSSSYNEQFF | TGTGCTAGCAGCCCAGGTTTGTCGAGCTCCTACAATGAGCAGTTCTTC
TRBJ1-5 | TRBD1 | TRBV28 | - | CASSPDRRPQHF | TGTGCCAGCAGTCCGGACAGGCGGCCCCAGCATTTT
TRBJ2-1 | - | TRBV10-2 | - | CASSESGAGARNEQFF | TGCGCCAGCAGTGAGTCAGGGGCAGGGGCTAGGAATGAGCAGTTCTTC
TRBJ1-1 | - | TRBV21-1 | - | CASSKERWGGSEAFF | TGTGCCAGCAGCAAAGAAAGGTGGGGAGGGTCTGAAGCTTTCTTT
TRBJ2-1 | - | TRBV30 | - | CACLASSYNEQFF | TGTGCCTGCCTAGCCAGCTCCTACAATGAGCAGTTCTTC
TRBJ1-5 | TRBD1 | TRBV5-8 | once | CASSLEQGSNQPQHF | TGTGCCAGCAGCTTGGAACAGGGGAGCAATCAGCCCCAGCATTTT
TRBJ2-3 | - | TRBV27 | few | CASSPVGAPTDTQYF | TGTGCCAGCAGTCCCGTGGGGGCACCCACAGATACGCAGTATTTT
TRBJ2-5 | - | TRBV6-5 | - | CASRGFQETQYF | TGTGCCAGTAGAGGATTTCAAGAGACCCAGTACTTC
TRBJ1-1 | TRBD1 | TRBV5-1 | - | CASSPDRGPGAFF | TGCGCCAGCAGCCCGGACAGGGGGCCTGGGGCTTTCTTT
TRBJ2-5 | - | TRBV9 | - | CASSSRQRSETQYF | TGTGCCAGCAGCTCACGCCAGAGGTCGGAGACCCAGTACTTC
TRBJ1-2 | TRBD1 | TRBV7-9 | - | CASSPGQGWGYTF | TGTGCCAGCAGCCCCGGACAGGGTTGGGGCTACACCTTC
TRBJ2-7 | TRBD1 | TRBV27 | - | CASSLGDSRSYEQYF | TGTGCCAGCAGTTTGGGGGACAGCCGTTCCTACGAGCAGTACTTC
TRBJ2-7 | TRBD2 | TRBV7-6 | medium-sized | CASSLKRTSDYEQYF | TGTGCCAGCAGCTTGAAACGGACTAGCGACTACGAGCAGTACTTC
TRBJ1-5 | - | TRBV4-1 | - | CASSTQQRLNQPQHF | TGCGCCAGCTCGACCCAGCAGAGGCTAAATCAGCCCCAGCATTTT
TRBJ2-3 | - | TRBV7-2 | - | CASRGGGSTDTQYF | TGTGCCAGCAGGGGTGGGGGGAGCACAGATACGCAGTATTTT
TRBJ1-4 | - | TRBV19 | - | CASRQGNEKLFF | TGTGCCAGTAGACAGGGTAATGAAAAACTGTTTTTT
TRBJ2-3 | TRBD2 | TRBV11-2 | - | CASSPGLATDTQYF | TGTGCCAGCAGCCCCGGACTAGCGACAGATACGCAGTATTTT
TRBJ2-7 | - | TRBV5-4 | many | CASSLVGGAATYEQYF | TGTGCCAGCAGCTTGGTAGGCGGGGCGGCGACGTACGAGCAGTACTTC
TRBJ1-1 | TRBD1 | TRBV19 | - | CASSLGTGGFTEAFF | TGTGCCAGTAGTCTAGGGACAGGGGGTTTCACTGAAGCTTTCTTT
TRBJ2-2 | TRBD2 | TRBV24-1 | few | CATSAAGAGELFF | TGTGCCACCAGTGCAGCGGGAGCCGGGGAGCTGTTTTTT
TRBJ2-5 | - | TRBV30 | - | CAWSVRGVQETQYF | TGTGCCTGGAGTGTTCGAGGTGTCCAAGAGACCCAGTACTTC
TRBJ2-2 | - | TRBV5-1 | once | CASSLLVGAGGDTGELFF | TGCGCCAGCAGCTTGCTAGTGGGAGCCGGAGGAGACACCGGGGAGCTGTTTTTT
TRBJ2-5 | TRBD1 | TRBV3-1/TRBV3-2 | - | CASSQDPGRGETQYF | TGTGCCAGCAGCCAAGATCCGGGCAGGGGGGAGACCCAGTACTTC
TRBJ2-7 | - | TRBV6-5 | - | CASSQHTRSEQYF | TGTGCCAGCAGTCAACACACTAGGAGCGAGCAGTACTTC
TRBJ2-4 | - | TRBV28 | - | CASSFFKGSKNIQYF | TGTGCCAGCAGTTTTTTTAAGGGGTCCAAAAACATTCAGTACTTC
TRBJ2-3 | - | TRBV29-1 | once | CSVEALAVYSDTQYF | TGCAGCGTTGAAGCGCTAGCAGTGTATTCAGATACGCAGTATTTT
TRBJ1-1 | TRBD1 | TRBV28 | - | CASRTTGAGTEAFF | TGTGCCAGCAGGACGACAGGGGCGGGGACTGAAGCTTTCTTT
TRBJ1-5 | - | TRBV27 | once | CASSTSGISNQPQHF | TGTGCCAGCAGTACCTCAGGAATAAGCAATCAGCCCCAGCATTTT
TRBJ2-1 | TRBD2 | TRBV29-1 | - | CSPRLASSYNEQFF | TGCAGCCCCAGACTAGCGAGCTCCTACAATGAGCAGTTCTTC
TRBJ1-1 | - | TRBV6-1 | - | CASSVRSRVRGLTNTEAFF | TGTGCCAGCAGTGTCCGGTCCCGGGTCCGCGGACTGACTAACACTGAAGCTTTCTTT
TRBJ1-4 | - | TRBV5-6 | - | CASSLLSSTVEKLFF | TGTGCCAGCAGCTTGCTCTCCTCGACAGTTGAAAAACTGTTTTTT
TRBJ2-5 | - | TRBV18 | - | CASSPAGRRETQYF | TGTGCCAGCTCACCAGCGGGGAGGAGGGAGACCCAGTACTTC
TRBJ2-1 | TRBD1 | TRBV4-2 | - | CASSQAGTGRGYNEQFF | TGTGCCAGCAGCCAGGCTGGGACAGGACGCGGATACAATGAGCAGTTCTTC
TRBJ2-7 | TRBD2 | TRBV28 | - | CASSLWSGSLREQYF | TGTGCCAGCAGTTTATGGAGCGGGAGCTTGCGCGAGCAGTACTTC
TRBJ1-2 | - | TRBV9 | - | CASSVALANYGYTF | TGTGCCAGCAGCGTAGCTCTAGCTAACTATGGCTACACCTTC
TRBJ2-7 | TRBD2 | TRBV28 | - | CAGGSGRFREQYF | TGTGCCGGAGGTAGCGGGAGATTTCGGGAGCAGTACTTC
TRBJ1-2 | TRBD1 | TRBV27 | - | CASRPGDRIYGYTF | TGTGCCAGCAGACCGGGGGACAGGATCTATGGCTACACCTTC
TRBJ1-2 | TRBD1 | TRBV28 | - | CASSTQGINVYTF | TGTGCCAGCAGTACACAGGGGATAAATGTCTACACCTTC
TRBJ2-5 | TRBD1 | TRBV7-3 | - | CASSLTGQGEETQYF | TGTGCCAGCAGCTTAACTGGGCAGGGGGAAGAGACCCAGTACTTC
TRBJ2-2 | - | TRBV7-8 | once | CASSLMTGATGELFF | TGTGCCAGCAGCTTAATGACAGGAGCGACCGGGGAGCTGTTTTTT
TRBJ2-2 | - | TRBV5-1 | - | CASSLSAGELFF | TGCGCCAGCAGCCTAAGTGCCGGGGAGCTGTTTTTT
TRBJ2-3 | TRBD2 | TRBV2 | - | CASKPLAEGGRSTDTQYF | TGTGCCAGCAAGCCACTAGCGGAGGGGGGACGTAGCACAGATACGCAGTATTTT
TRBJ2-1 | TRBD1 | TRBV29-1 | - | CSIRRGQGEFF | TGCAGCATCCGTCGTGGGCAGGGGGAGTTCTTC
TRBJ2-7 | - | TRBV5-1 | - | CASSLSGSEQYF | TGCGCCAGCAGCTTGTCAGGTTCCGAGCAGTACTTC
TRBJ1-1 | - | TRBV2 | - | CASSELGQNTEAFF | TGTGCCAGCAGTGAATTGGGGCAGAACACTGAAGCTTTCTTT
TRBJ1-4 | - | TRBV19 | - | CASNPGGRGYEKLFF | TGTGCCAGTAACCCCGGGGGACGAGGATATGAAAAACTGTTTTTT
TRBJ1-6 | - | TRBV27 | few | CASSPAGQYSPLHF | TGTGCCAGCAGCCCCGCAGGGCAGTATTCACCCCTCCACTTT
TRBJ2-1 | TRBD2 | TRBV15 | - | CATSRGSGDEQFF | TGTGCCACCAGCAGAGGGAGCGGGGATGAGCAGTTCTTC
TRBJ2-7 | - | TRBV9 | - | CASSVSRDSGYEQYF | TGTGCCAGCAGCGTTTCCCGGGATAGCGGCTACGAGCAGTACTTC